This TCR beta chain was observed in a study of blood T cell repertoires in COVID-19. Across the whole study: Sources were T cells, B-cell-depleted T cells, or PBMCs; the material itself was cDNA or gDNA.

Cohort placement rested on clinical history that participants reported themselves. V trimming: 2 bases; J trimming: 3 bases; junction bases outside the gene matches: 3. The length of the CDR3 is 13 residues. CDR1 and CDR2 from the germline V gene are SQVTM and ANQGSEA. The method was immunoSEQ multiplex PCR; TCRdb's version includes in-frame clones alone and lacks a portion of them. The sample lists approximately 200,000 clones; 65% to 90% were seen once. This chain joins TRBV29-1 and TRBJ2-7; 8 bases fit TRBD1. Sequenced: PBMCs or T cells enriched from blood (not recorded which). The sequence derives from a man aged 40-50 years who had recovered from COVID-19. Written as DNA, the CDR3 is TGCAGCGTTGAATCGGACAGGGACTACGAGCAGTACTTC. It codes for CSVESDRDYEQYF.